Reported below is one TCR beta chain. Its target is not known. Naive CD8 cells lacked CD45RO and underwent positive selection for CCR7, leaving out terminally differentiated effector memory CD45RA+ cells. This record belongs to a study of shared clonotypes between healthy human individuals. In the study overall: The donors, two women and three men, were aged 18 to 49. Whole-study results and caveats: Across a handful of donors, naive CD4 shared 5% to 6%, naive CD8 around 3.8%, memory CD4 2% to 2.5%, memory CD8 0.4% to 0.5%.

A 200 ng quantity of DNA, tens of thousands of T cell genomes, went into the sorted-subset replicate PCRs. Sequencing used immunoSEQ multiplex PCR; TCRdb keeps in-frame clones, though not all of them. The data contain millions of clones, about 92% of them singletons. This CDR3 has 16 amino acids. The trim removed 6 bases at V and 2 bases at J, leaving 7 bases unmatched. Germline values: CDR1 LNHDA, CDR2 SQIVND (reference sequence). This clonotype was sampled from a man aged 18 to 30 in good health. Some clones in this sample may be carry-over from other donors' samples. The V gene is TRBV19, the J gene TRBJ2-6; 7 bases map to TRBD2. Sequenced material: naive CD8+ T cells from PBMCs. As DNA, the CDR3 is TGTGCCAGTAGGTCGGGGGGAGTGACTGGGGCCAACGTCCTGACTTTC. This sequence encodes CASRSGGVTGANVLTF.